The rows below give T cell receptor beta chains drawn from one sample of a study of shared clonotypes between healthy human individuals. The protocol was immunoSEQ multiplex PCR, while the TCRdb copy is restricted to in-frame clones and leaves out a portion. The sample has about 100,000 clones, less than 50% seen once. The sequencing input was PBMCs. All receptors come from a middle-aged woman in good health. Some clones in this sample may be carry-over from other donors' samples. Each CDR3 is given with its conserved first and last residue. The order of the fields is D gene, clone size, CDR3 length, J gene, V gene, CDR3 DNA, CDR3 protein. A D gene is named only where the DNA matches it firmly. Some rows mark clone size as missing; the rest say once, few, many or name a class of expanded clone.

D gene: TRBD1
clone size: .
CDR3 length: 14
J gene: TRBJ2-2
V gene: TRBV29-1
CDR3 DNA: TGCAGCGTCCACCCGGGACAGGGGACCGGGGAGCTGTTTTTT
CDR3 protein: CSVHPGQGTGELFF

D gene: .
clone size: .
CDR3 length: 12
J gene: TRBJ1-5
V gene: TRBV28
CDR3 DNA: TGTGCCAGCAGTTTATGGGGTCAGCCCCAGCATTTT
CDR3 protein: CASSLWGQPQHF

D gene: .
clone size: .
CDR3 length: 13
J gene: TRBJ2-5
V gene: TRBV5-1
CDR3 DNA: TGCGCCAGCAGCTTTAACAGGGTGGAGACCCAGTACTTC
CDR3 protein: CASSFNRVETQYF

D gene: TRBD1
clone size: .
CDR3 length: 13
J gene: TRBJ2-7
V gene: TRBV6-4
CDR3 DNA: TGTGCCGGCAGAGGGACAGGGGGCAGGGCGGTGGACTTC
CDR3 protein: CAGRGTGGRAVDF

D gene: TRBD1
clone size: few
CDR3 length: 16
J gene: TRBJ2-7
V gene: TRBV30
CDR3 DNA: TGTGCCTGGAGTCTAGCCCCGGGACAGGGGTTCTACGAGCAGTACTTC
CDR3 protein: CAWSLAPGQGFYEQYF

D gene: .
clone size: .
CDR3 length: 14
J gene: TRBJ1-3
V gene: TRBV7-7
CDR3 DNA: TGTGCCAGCAGCTTATCAGGCTCTGGAAACACCATATATTTT
CDR3 protein: CASSLSGSGNTIYF

D gene: .
clone size: few
CDR3 length: 14
J gene: TRBJ1-1
V gene: TRBV5-1
CDR3 DNA: TGCGCCAGCAGCTTGGATAATTCGAACACTGAAGCTTTCTTT
CDR3 protein: CASSLDNSNTEAFF

D gene: TRBD2
clone size: few
CDR3 length: 15
J gene: TRBJ2-1
V gene: TRBV10-3
CDR3 DNA: TGTGCCATTCGAGCAGCGGGAGGGGGACAGTTGGAGCAGTTCTTC
CDR3 protein: CAIRAAGGGQLEQFF

D gene: TRBD1
clone size: few
CDR3 length: 13
J gene: TRBJ1-1
V gene: TRBV5-1
CDR3 DNA: TGCGCCAGCAGATGGGACAGAAACACTGAAGCTTTCTTT
CDR3 protein: CASRWDRNTEAFF

D gene: .
clone size: .
CDR3 length: 14
J gene: TRBJ1-2
V gene: TRBV6-5
CDR3 DNA: TGTGCCAGCAGTGCGGACGGGTCCTACTATGGCTACACCTTC
CDR3 protein: CASSADGSYYGYTF

D gene: TRBD1
clone size: few
CDR3 length: 14
J gene: TRBJ2-7
V gene: TRBV7-9
CDR3 DNA: TGTGCCAGCAGCTCAGGACAGGGTGTGGACGAGCAGTACTTC
CDR3 protein: CASSSGQGVDEQYF

D gene: .
clone size: .
CDR3 length: 15
J gene: TRBJ2-1
V gene: TRBV11-3
CDR3 DNA: TGTGCCAGCAGTTTGTCTAGGGGGAACAACAATGAGCAGTTCTTC
CDR3 protein: CASSLSRGNNNEQFF

D gene: .
clone size: .
CDR3 length: 12
J gene: TRBJ1-2
V gene: TRBV11-2
CDR3 DNA: TGCGCCAGCAGCCACGGAAACTATGGCTACACCTTC
CDR3 protein: CASSHGNYGYTF

D gene: TRBD2
clone size: .
CDR3 length: 15
J gene: TRBJ2-1
V gene: TRBV9
CDR3 DNA: TGTGCCAGCAGCGTGACTAGCGGGACGAACAATGAGCAGTTCTTC
CDR3 protein: CASSVTSGTNNEQFF

D gene: TRBD1
clone size: many
CDR3 length: 16
J gene: TRBJ1-3
V gene: TRBV10-3
CDR3 DNA: TGTGCCATCAGTGAGTCGACAGGGGGGGTCGTGGACACCATATATTTT
CDR3 protein: CAISESTGGVVDTIYF

D gene: .
clone size: many
CDR3 length: 15
J gene: TRBJ1-4
V gene: TRBV30
CDR3 DNA: TGTGCCTGGAGTGGTGGACAGCTTGATAATGAAAAACTGTTTTTT
CDR3 protein: CAWSGGQLDNEKLFF

D gene: TRBD1
clone size: .
CDR3 length: 13
J gene: TRBJ2-2
V gene: TRBV29-1
CDR3 DNA: TGCAGCGCCGGGACAGGGGCGTCCGGGGAGCTGTTTTTT
CDR3 protein: CSAGTGASGELFF

D gene: .
clone size: .
CDR3 length: 13
J gene: TRBJ1-5
V gene: TRBV7-9
CDR3 DNA: TGTGCCAGCAGCGCAGACAGTCATCAGCCCCAGCATTTT
CDR3 protein: CASSADSHQPQHF

D gene: .
clone size: .
CDR3 length: 13
J gene: TRBJ1-2
V gene: TRBV30
CDR3 DNA: TGTGCCTGGAGTGTAAGGGGGTTTGGTGGCTACACCTTC
CDR3 protein: CAWSVRGFGGYTF

D gene: .
clone size: .
CDR3 length: 15
J gene: TRBJ2-2
V gene: TRBV5-6
CDR3 DNA: TGTGCCAGCAGCTTCGACAGAATCAACACCGGGGAGCTGTTTTTT
CDR3 protein: CASSFDRINTGELFF

D gene: .
clone size: .
CDR3 length: 12
J gene: TRBJ2-7
V gene: TRBV30
CDR3 DNA: TGCGCCTGGAACCCCCTGGGGGGAGAGCAGTACTTC
CDR3 protein: CAWNPLGGEQYF

D gene: .
clone size: few
CDR3 length: 13
J gene: TRBJ2-7
V gene: TRBV7-8
CDR3 DNA: TGTGCCAGCAGCCAAAGGACACTCTACGAGCAGTACTTC
CDR3 protein: CASSQRTLYEQYF

D gene: .
clone size: .
CDR3 length: 13
J gene: TRBJ2-1
V gene: TRBV5-6
CDR3 DNA: TGTGCCAGCAGTCTCCCCCCTTGGGATGAGCAGTTCTTC
CDR3 protein: CASSLPPWDEQFF

D gene: .
clone size: .
CDR3 length: 12
J gene: TRBJ2-1
V gene: TRBV9
CDR3 DNA: TGTGCCAGCGGAAGACTACCCAATGAGCAGTTCTTC
CDR3 protein: CASGRLPNEQFF

D gene: TRBD2
clone size: many
CDR3 length: 16
J gene: TRBJ2-1
V gene: TRBV7-9
CDR3 DNA: TGTGCCAGCAGCCTCTCGACTAGCGGGAGCTACAATGAGCAGTTCTTC
CDR3 protein: CASSLSTSGSYNEQFF

D gene: TRBD2
clone size: few
CDR3 length: 15
J gene: TRBJ2-1
V gene: TRBV9
CDR3 DNA: TGTGCCAGCAGCCGCCAAGCGGGAAGCGACAATGAGCAGTTCTTC
CDR3 protein: CASSRQAGSDNEQFF

D gene: TRBD1
clone size: .
CDR3 length: 14
J gene: TRBJ1-2
V gene: TRBV19
CDR3 DNA: TGTGCCAGTAGTACCCGGACAGGGGAGGGTGGCTACACCTTC
CDR3 protein: CASSTRTGEGGYTF

D gene: .
clone size: many
CDR3 length: 16
J gene: TRBJ2-2
V gene: TRBV7-9
CDR3 DNA: TGTGCCAGCAGCTTCAACCAGGGTCGGAATCCCGGGGAGCTGTTTTTT
CDR3 protein: CASSFNQGRNPGELFF

D gene: .
clone size: .
CDR3 length: 13
J gene: TRBJ1-5
V gene: TRBV7-9
CDR3 DNA: TGTGCCAGCAGCATAAGGGGTGATCAGCCCCAGCATTTT
CDR3 protein: CASSIRGDQPQHF

D gene: .
clone size: once
CDR3 length: 13
J gene: TRBJ2-5
V gene: TRBV6-1
CDR3 DNA: TGTGCCAGCAGTGGTCAGATCCAAGAGACCCAGTACTTC
CDR3 protein: CASSGQIQETQYF

D gene: .
clone size: .
CDR3 length: 14
J gene: TRBJ2-5
V gene: TRBV6-5
CDR3 DNA: TGTGCCAGCAGTTACCGGGGAACTGGGGAGACCCAGTACTTC
CDR3 protein: CASSYRGTGETQYF

D gene: .
clone size: few
CDR3 length: 16
J gene: TRBJ2-3
V gene: TRBV12-5
CDR3 DNA: TGTGCTAGTGGAAGGACCAGCCAAGCGCTCACAGATACGCAGTATTTT
CDR3 protein: CASGRTSQALTDTQYF

D gene: TRBD1
clone size: .
CDR3 length: 15
J gene: TRBJ1-1
V gene: TRBV28
CDR3 DNA: TGTGCCAGCAGTTTGTTTTCCAGGGGGAGGACTGAAGCTTTCTTT
CDR3 protein: CASSLFSRGRTEAFF

D gene: .
clone size: .
CDR3 length: 14
J gene: TRBJ2-7
V gene: TRBV28
CDR3 DNA: TGTGCCAGCAACAAGCGGGTGGGCTCCTACGAGCAGTACTTC
CDR3 protein: CASNKRVGSYEQYF

D gene: TRBD1
clone size: .
CDR3 length: 16
J gene: TRBJ2-5
V gene: TRBV5-1
CDR3 DNA: TGCGCCAGCAGCTTGGGAGGGGGCTGGCGCCAAGAGACCCAGTACTTC
CDR3 protein: CASSLGGGWRQETQYF

D gene: TRBD1
clone size: .
CDR3 length: 14
J gene: TRBJ1-2
V gene: TRBV29-1
CDR3 DNA: TGCAGCGTCACGACAGGGGGAGCTAACTATGGCTACACCTTC
CDR3 protein: CSVTTGGANYGYTF

D gene: .
clone size: .
CDR3 length: 11
J gene: TRBJ2-7
V gene: TRBV20-1
CDR3 DNA: TGCAGTGCGTACTCGACCTACGAGCAGTACTTC
CDR3 protein: CSAYSTYEQYF

D gene: .
clone size: .
CDR3 length: 14
J gene: TRBJ2-1
V gene: TRBV7-9
CDR3 DNA: TGTGCCAGCACCCGTCTGGGAACCTACAATGAGCAGTTCTTC
CDR3 protein: CASTRLGTYNEQFF

D gene: .
clone size: many
CDR3 length: 12
J gene: TRBJ1-5
V gene: TRBV30
CDR3 DNA: TGTGCCTGGAATTGGGACAATCAGCCCCAGCATTTT
CDR3 protein: CAWNWDNQPQHF

D gene: .
clone size: .
CDR3 length: 13
J gene: TRBJ1-2
V gene: TRBV28
CDR3 DNA: TGTGCCAGCAGTTCTGACAAAGACTATGGCTACACCTTC
CDR3 protein: CASSSDKDYGYTF

D gene: TRBD1
clone size: .
CDR3 length: 16
J gene: TRBJ2-5
V gene: TRBV9
CDR3 DNA: TGTGCCAGCAGCGTAGGGATAGGGGGCGAAGTGGAGACCCAGTACTTC
CDR3 protein: CASSVGIGGEVETQYF

D gene: .
clone size: .
CDR3 length: 15
J gene: TRBJ1-5
V gene: TRBV7-8
CDR3 DNA: TGTGCTACCGCACCACTGGACGGGGGCAATCAGCCCCAGCATTTT
CDR3 protein: CATAPLDGGNQPQHF

D gene: .
clone size: once
CDR3 length: 13
J gene: TRBJ1-5
V gene: TRBV21-1
CDR3 DNA: TGTGCCAGCAGCAATCGTAGGAATCAGCCCCAGCATTTT
CDR3 protein: CASSNRRNQPQHF

D gene: TRBD1
clone size: .
CDR3 length: 17
J gene: TRBJ2-2
V gene: TRBV4-1
CDR3 DNA: TGCGCCAGCAGCCAGTCCGGGACAGGGGTTAACACCGGGGAGCTGTTTTTT
CDR3 protein: CASSQSGTGVNTGELFF

D gene: .
clone size: medium-sized
CDR3 length: 15
J gene: TRBJ2-1
V gene: TRBV13
CDR3 DNA: TGTGCCAGCAGCTTAGGGGCGACTCCCTACAATGAGCAGTTCTTC
CDR3 protein: CASSLGATPYNEQFF

D gene: .
clone size: .
CDR3 length: 15
J gene: TRBJ2-7
V gene: TRBV5-4
CDR3 DNA: TGTGCCAGCAGCTTGGCCGGGACAAGGAACTACGAGCAGTACTTC
CDR3 protein: CASSLAGTRNYEQYF

D gene: .
clone size: .
CDR3 length: 14
J gene: TRBJ2-5
V gene: TRBV5-4
CDR3 DNA: TGTGCCAGCAGCTTGGGGGTGAGGGGCGAGACCCAGTACTTC
CDR3 protein: CASSLGVRGETQYF

D gene: .
clone size: .
CDR3 length: 11
J gene: TRBJ1-4
V gene: TRBV6-6
CDR3 DNA: TGTGCCAGCGGACCCTATGAAAAACTGTTTTTT
CDR3 protein: CASGPYEKLFF

D gene: .
clone size: .
CDR3 length: 12
J gene: TRBJ2-7
V gene: TRBV30
CDR3 DNA: TGTGCCTGGAGTCCCGAAGGCCCCGAGCAGTACTTC
CDR3 protein: CAWSPEGPEQYF

D gene: TRBD2
clone size: .
CDR3 length: 17
J gene: TRBJ2-7
V gene: TRBV7-9
CDR3 DNA: TGTGCCAGCAGCTTTCTGTCTAGCGGGGCCGGGTACTACGAGCAGTACTTC
CDR3 protein: CASSFLSSGAGYYEQYF

D gene: .
clone size: .
CDR3 length: 13
J gene: TRBJ1-1
V gene: TRBV6-1
CDR3 DNA: TGTGCCAGCAGTGATGGTGGTATAACTGAAGCTTTCTTT
CDR3 protein: CASSDGGITEAFF

D gene: TRBD2
clone size: many
CDR3 length: 13
J gene: TRBJ2-7
V gene: TRBV29-1
CDR3 DNA: TGCAGCGCCTCGGGAGGGCCTCCCCTCGAGCAGTACTTC
CDR3 protein: CSASGGPPLEQYF

D gene: .
clone size: .
CDR3 length: 13
J gene: TRBJ1-5
V gene: TRBV29-1
CDR3 DNA: TGCAGCGTTAGGGGGGATAGCAATCAGCCCCGGCATTTT
CDR3 protein: CSVRGDSNQPRHF

D gene: .
clone size: .
CDR3 length: 13
J gene: TRBJ2-7
V gene: TRBV7-3
CDR3 DNA: TGTGCCAGCAGCTCCGACTCAGCAGGCGAGCAGTACTTC
CDR3 protein: CASSSDSAGEQYF

D gene: TRBD2
clone size: many
CDR3 length: 14
J gene: TRBJ2-5
V gene: TRBV6-9
CDR3 DNA: TGTGCCAGCAAAACTAGCGGGGGTGAAGAGACCCAGTACTTC
CDR3 protein: CASKTSGGEETQYF